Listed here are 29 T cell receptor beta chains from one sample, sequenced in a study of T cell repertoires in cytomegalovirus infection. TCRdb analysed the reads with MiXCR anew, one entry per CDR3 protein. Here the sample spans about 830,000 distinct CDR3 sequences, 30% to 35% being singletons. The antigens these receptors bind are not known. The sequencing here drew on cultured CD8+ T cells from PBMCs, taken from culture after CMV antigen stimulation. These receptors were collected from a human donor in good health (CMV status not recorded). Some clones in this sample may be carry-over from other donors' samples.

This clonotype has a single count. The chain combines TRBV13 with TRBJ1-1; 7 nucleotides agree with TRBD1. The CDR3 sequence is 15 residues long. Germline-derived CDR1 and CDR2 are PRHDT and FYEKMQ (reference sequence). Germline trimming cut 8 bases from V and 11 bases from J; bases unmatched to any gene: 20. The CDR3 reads CASSNLGGGGGEAFF. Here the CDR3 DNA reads TGTGCCAGCTCGAACCTGGGAGGGGGCGGAGGGGAGGCTTTCTTT. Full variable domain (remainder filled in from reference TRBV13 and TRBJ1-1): AAGVIQSPRHLIKEKRETATLKCYPIPRHDTVYWYQQGPGQDPQFLISFYEKMQSDKGSIPDRFSAQQFSDYHSELNMSSLELGDSALYFCASSNLGGGGGEAFFGQGTRLTVV.

CDR3 in amino acids: CASSYSVHHQETQYF. The CDR3 region has the DNA TGTGCCAGCAGTTACTCAGTGCACCACCAAGAGACCCAGTACTTC. V is TRBV6-2 or TRBV6-3 and J is TRBJ2-5; D call uncertain. The germline V gene encodes CDR1 MNHEY and CDR2 SVGEGT. V was trimmed by 0 bases and J by 0 bases, leaving 8 bases between them. This CDR3 is built from 15 residues.

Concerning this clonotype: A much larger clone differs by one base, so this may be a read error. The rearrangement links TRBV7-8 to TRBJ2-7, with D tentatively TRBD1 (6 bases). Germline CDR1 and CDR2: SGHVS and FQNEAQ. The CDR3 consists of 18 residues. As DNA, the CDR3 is TGTACCAGCAGCTTATATGGGGCGTTTGGGGGCGCGTACGACGAGCAGTACTTC. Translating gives CTSSLYGAFGGAYDEQYF.

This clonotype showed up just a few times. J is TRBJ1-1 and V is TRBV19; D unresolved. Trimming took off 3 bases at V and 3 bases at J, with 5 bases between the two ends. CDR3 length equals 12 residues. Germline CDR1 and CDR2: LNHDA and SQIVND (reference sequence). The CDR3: CASSIDDTEAFF. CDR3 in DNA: TGTGCCAGTAGTATTGATGACACTGAAGCTTTCTTT. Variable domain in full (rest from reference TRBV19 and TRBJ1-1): DGGITQSPKYLFRKEGQNVTLSCEQNLNHDAMYWYRQDPGQGLRLIYYSQIVNDFQKGDIAEGYSVSREKKESFPLTVTSAQKNPTAFYLCASSIDDTEAFFGQGTRLTVV.

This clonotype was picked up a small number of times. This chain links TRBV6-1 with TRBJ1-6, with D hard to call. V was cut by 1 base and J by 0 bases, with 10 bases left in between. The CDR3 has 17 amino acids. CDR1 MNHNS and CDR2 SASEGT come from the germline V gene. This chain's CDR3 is CASSEGRESSYNSPLHF. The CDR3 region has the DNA TGTGCCAGCAGTGAAGGGCGGGAGAGCTCCTATAATTCACCCCTCCACTTT.

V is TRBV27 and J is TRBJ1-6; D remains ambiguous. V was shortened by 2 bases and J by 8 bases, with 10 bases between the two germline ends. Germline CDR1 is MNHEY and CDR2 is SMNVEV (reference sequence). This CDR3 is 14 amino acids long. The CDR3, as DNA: TGTGCCAGCAGTTTAACCCGATGGGATTCACCCCTCCACTTT. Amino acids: CASSLTRWDSPLHF.

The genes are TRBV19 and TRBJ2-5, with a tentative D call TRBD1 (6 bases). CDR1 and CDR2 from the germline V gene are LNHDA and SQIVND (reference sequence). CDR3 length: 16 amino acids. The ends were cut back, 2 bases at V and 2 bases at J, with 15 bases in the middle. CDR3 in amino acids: CASSIPHRQDQETQYF. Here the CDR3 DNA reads TGTGCCAGTAGTATACCTCACAGACAGGATCAAGAGACCCAGTACTTC.

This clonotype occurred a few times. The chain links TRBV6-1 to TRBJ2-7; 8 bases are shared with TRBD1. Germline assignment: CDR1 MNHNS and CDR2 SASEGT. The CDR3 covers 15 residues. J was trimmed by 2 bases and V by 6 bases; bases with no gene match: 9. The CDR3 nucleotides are TGTGCCAGCAGCGTAATCCCGACAGGGGCCTACGAGCAGTACGTC. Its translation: CASSVIPTGAYEQYV.

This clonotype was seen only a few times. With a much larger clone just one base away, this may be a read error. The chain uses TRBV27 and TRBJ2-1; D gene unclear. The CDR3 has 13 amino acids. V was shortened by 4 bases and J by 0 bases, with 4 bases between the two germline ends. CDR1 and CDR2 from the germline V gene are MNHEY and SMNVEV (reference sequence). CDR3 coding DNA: TGTGCCAGCAGTTCCCTCTCCTACAATGAGCAGTTCTTC. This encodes CASSSLSYNEQFF.

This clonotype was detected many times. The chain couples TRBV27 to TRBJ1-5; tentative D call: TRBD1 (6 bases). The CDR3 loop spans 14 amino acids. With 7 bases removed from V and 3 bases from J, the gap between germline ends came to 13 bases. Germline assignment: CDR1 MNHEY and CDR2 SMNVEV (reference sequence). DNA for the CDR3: TGTGCCAGCAACCCAGGACAGACCAATCAGCCCCAGCATTTT. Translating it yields CASNPGQTNQPQHF.

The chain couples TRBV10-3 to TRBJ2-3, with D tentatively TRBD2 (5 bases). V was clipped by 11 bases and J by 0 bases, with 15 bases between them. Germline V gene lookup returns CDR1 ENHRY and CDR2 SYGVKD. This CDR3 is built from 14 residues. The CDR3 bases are TGTGCCGTGGCCGGACTTTCTAGCACAGATACGCAGTATTTT. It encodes CAVAGLSSTDTQYF.

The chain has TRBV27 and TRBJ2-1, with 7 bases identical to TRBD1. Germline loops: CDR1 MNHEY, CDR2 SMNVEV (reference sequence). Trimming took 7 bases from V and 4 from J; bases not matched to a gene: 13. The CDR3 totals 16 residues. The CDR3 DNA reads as TGTGCCAGCAAGTTACAAGGGGGCGCTTTGTACAATGAGCAGTTCTTC. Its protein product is CASKLQGGALYNEQFF.

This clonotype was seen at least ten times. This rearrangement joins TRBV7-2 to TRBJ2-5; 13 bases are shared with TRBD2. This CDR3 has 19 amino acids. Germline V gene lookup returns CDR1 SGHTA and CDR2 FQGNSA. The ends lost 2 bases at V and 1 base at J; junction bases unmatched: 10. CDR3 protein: CASSLYWTSGGRPQETQYF. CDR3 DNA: TGTGCCAGCAGCTTATATTGGACTAGCGGGGGTCGACCCCAAGAGACCCAGTACTTC.

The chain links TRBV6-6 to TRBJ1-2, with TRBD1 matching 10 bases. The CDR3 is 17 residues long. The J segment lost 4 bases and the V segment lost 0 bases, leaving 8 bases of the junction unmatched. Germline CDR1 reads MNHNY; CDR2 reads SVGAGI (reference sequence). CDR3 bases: TGTGCCAGCAGTTACTCGATGGACAGGGGGGAACTCTATGGCTACACCTTC. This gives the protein CASSYSMDRGELYGYTF.

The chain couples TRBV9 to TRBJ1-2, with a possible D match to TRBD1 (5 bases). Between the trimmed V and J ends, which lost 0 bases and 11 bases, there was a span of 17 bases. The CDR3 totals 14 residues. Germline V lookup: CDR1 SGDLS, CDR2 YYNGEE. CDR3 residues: CASSVASIPGRYTF. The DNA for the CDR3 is TGTGCCAGCAGCGTAGCTTCGATCCCAGGGAGATACACCTTC.

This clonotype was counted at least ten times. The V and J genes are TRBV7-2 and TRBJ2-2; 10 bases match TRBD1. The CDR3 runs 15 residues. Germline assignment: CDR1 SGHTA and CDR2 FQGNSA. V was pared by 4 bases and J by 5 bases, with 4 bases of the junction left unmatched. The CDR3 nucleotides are TGTGCCAGCAGCTCGGGACAGGGGTATACCGGGGAGCTGTTTTTT. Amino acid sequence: CASSSGQGYTGELFF.

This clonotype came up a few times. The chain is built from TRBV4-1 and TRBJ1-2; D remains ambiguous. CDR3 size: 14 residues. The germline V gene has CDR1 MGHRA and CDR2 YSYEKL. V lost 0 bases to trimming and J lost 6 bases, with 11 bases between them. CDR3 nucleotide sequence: TGCGCCAGCAGCCAAGATAGAGGTAGTCATGGCTACACCTTC. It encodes CASSQDRGSHGYTF.

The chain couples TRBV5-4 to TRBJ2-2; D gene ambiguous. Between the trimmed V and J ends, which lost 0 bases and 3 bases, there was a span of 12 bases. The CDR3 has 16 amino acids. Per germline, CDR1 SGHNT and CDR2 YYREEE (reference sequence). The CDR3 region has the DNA TGTGCCAGCAGCTTGGGGGCAGAAGTATACACCGGGGAGCTGTTTTTT. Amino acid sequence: CASSLGAEVYTGELFF. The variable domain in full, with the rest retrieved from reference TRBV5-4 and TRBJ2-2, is ETGVTQSPTHLIKTRGQQVTLRCSSQSGHNTVSWYQQALGQGPQFIFQYYREEENGRGNFPPRFSGLQFPNYSSELNVNALELDDSALYLCASSLGAEVYTGELFFGEGSRLTVL.

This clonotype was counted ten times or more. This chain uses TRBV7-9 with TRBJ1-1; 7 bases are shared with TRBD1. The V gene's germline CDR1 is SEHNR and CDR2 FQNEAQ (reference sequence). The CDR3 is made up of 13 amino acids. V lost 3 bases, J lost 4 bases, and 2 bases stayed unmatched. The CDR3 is CASSFNRGTEAFF. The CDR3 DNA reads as TGTGCCAGCAGCTTTAACAGGGGCACTGAAGCTTTCTTT.

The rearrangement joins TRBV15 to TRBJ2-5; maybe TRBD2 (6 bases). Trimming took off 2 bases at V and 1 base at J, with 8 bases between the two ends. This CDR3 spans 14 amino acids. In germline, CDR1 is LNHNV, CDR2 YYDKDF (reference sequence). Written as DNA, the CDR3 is TGTGCCACCAGCAGACAGGGAGGCCAAGAGACCCAGTACTTC. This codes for CATSRQGGQETQYF. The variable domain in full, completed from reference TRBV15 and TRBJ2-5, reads DAMVIQNPRYQVTQFGKPVTLSCSQTLNHNVMYWYQQKSSQAPKLLFHYYDKDFNNEADTPDNFQSRRPNTSFCFLDIRSPGLGDTAMYLCATSRQGGQETQYFGPGTRLLVL.

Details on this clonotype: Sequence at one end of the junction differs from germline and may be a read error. DNA for the CDR3: TGTGCCAGCAGCTTAGGTAGGCCCCGTCATGACCAGTTCTTC. This encodes CASSLGRPRHDQFF. V usage is TRBV11-3 and J usage is TRBJ2-1, with D unclear. Germline CDR1 and CDR2: SGHNT and YENEEA. The CDR3 runs 14 residues.

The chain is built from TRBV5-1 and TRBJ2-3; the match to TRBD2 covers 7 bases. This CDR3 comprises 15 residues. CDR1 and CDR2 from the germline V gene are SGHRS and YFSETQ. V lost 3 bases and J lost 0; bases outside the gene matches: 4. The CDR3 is CASSWLAESTDTQYF. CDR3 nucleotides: TGCGCCAGCAGCTGGCTAGCGGAGAGCACAGATACGCAGTATTTT. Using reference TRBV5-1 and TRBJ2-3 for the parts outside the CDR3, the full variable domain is KAGVTQTPRYLIKTRGQQVTLSCSPISGHRSVSWYQQTPGQGLQFLFEYFSETQRNKGNFPGRFSGRQFSNSRSEMNVSTLELGDSALYLCASSWLAESTDTQYFGPGTRLTVL.

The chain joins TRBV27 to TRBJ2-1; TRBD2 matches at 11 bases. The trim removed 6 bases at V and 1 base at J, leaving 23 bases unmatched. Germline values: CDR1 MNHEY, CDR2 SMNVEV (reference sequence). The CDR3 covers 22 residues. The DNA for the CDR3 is TGTGCCAGCAGCACTCTTTCACTCTCTAGCGGGGGGACTTATACTTCCTACAATGAGCAGTTCTTC. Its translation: CASSTLSLSSGGTYTSYNEQFF.

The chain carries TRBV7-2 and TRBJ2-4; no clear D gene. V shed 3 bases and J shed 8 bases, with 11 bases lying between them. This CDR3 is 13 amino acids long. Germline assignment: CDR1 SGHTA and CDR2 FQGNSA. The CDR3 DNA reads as TGTGCCAGCAGCTTTGTGGACGAGTACATTCAGTACTTC. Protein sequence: CASSFVDEYIQYF. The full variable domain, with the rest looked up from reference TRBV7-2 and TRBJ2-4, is GAGVSQSPSNKVTEKGKDVELRCDPISGHTALYWYRQSLGQGLEFLIYFQGNSAPDKSGLPSDRFSAERTGGSVSTLTIQRTQQEDSAVYLCASSFVDEYIQYFGAGTRLSVL.

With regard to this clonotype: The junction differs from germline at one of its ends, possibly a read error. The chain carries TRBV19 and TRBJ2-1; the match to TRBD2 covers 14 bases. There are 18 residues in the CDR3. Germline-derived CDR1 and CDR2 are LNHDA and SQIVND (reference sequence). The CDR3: CVSSKGVTSGGAYNEQFF. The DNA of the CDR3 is TGTGTCAGTAGCAAAGGGGTGACTAGCGGGGGGGCCTACAATGAGCAGTTCTTC.

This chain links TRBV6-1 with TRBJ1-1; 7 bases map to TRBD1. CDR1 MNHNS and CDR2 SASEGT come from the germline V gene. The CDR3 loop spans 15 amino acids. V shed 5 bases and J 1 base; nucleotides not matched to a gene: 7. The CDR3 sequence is CASSFDRAWNTEAFF. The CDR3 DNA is TGTGCCAGCAGTTTTGACAGGGCCTGGAACACTGAAGCTTTCTTT.

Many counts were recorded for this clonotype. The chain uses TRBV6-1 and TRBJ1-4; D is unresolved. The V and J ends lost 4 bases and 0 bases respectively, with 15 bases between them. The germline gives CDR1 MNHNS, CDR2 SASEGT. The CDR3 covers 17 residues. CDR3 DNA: TGTGCCAGCAGTGTCAGACGTGGTGGGGCAACTAATGAAAAACTGTTTTTT. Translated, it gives CASSVRRGGATNEKLFF.

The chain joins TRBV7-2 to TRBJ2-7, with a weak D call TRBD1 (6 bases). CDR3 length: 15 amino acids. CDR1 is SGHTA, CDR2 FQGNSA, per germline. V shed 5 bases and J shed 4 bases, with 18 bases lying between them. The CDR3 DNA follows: TGTGCCAGCAGCGGCGTTGGGTGGACAGCATACGAGCAGTACGTC. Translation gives CASSGVGWTAYEQYV.

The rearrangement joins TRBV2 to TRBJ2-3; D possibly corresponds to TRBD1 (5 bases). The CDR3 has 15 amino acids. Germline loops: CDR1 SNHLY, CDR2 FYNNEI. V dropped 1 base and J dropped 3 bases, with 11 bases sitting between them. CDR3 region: CASSEGQSRTDTQYF. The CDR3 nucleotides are TGTGCCAGCAGTGAAGGACAGTCAAGAACAGATACGCAGTATTTT.